Below, 7 T cell receptor beta chains from the same sample are listed, as sequenced in a study of blood T cell repertoires in COVID-19 (dated by TCRdb to the early 2020s). Libraries were made using the immunoSEQ multiplex PCR assay. Not all clones reach the TCRdb copy of this immuneACCESS table, which keeps in-frame sequences only. Checked studies attribute under half of the gap to unresolved V genes and leave the rest unexplained. This sample holds tens of thousands of clones; around 83% were observed only once. Jointly, the top ten make up 5% to 6.5% of the sample. Sequencing used peripheral blood. These receptors were taken from a man aged 50 or older with active COVID-19.

V and J are TRBV13 and TRBJ2-1, with 9 positions matching TRBD1. Germline CDR1 reads PRHDT; CDR2 reads FYEKMQ (reference sequence). The CDR3 extends over 16 amino acids. V trimming: 5 bases; J trimming: 9 bases; junction bases outside the gene matches: 14. The CDR3 region has the DNA TGTGCCAGCAGCAAAACGGGACAGGGTGATACAGGTGAGCAGTTCTTC. Translating it yields CASSKTGQGDTGEQFF.

The gene calls are TRBV29-1 and TRBJ2-7, with D perhaps TRBD1 (6 bases). Looked up from germline, CDR1 is SQVTM and CDR2 is ANQGSEA. This CDR3 has 15 amino acids. Trimming took off 4 bases at V and 1 base at J, with 17 bases between the two ends. The DNA for the CDR3 is TGCAGCGTTGCGGCCGCGGTTGACAGGTCCTACGAGCAGTACTTC. This gives the protein CSVAAAVDRSYEQYF.

V gene TRBV7-9 combines with J gene TRBJ2-3, with D tentatively TRBD2 (7 bases). The V gene's germline CDR1 is SEHNR and CDR2 FQNEAQ (reference sequence). Trimming removed 5 bases from V and 2 bases from J, with 14 bases in between. This CDR3 has 15 residues. CDR3 sequence reads: CASSPLGGATDTQYF. The CDR3 DNA reads TGTGCCAGCAGCCCGTTAGGGGGGGCCACAGATACGCAGTATTTT.

As DNA, the CDR3 is TGCAGCGTTGAAGTGGCAGGGAGGGACACAGGCTACACCTTC. Translated, it gives CSVEVAGRDTGYTF. The V call is TRBV29-1, the J call TRBJ1-2, with D tentatively TRBD1 (6 bases). Germline loops: CDR1 SQVTM, CDR2 ANQGSEA. Trimming shortened V by 1 base and J by 8 bases, and 17 bases separated the two germline ends. This CDR3 spans 14 amino acids. The entire variable domain, with the rest obtained from reference TRBV29-1 and TRBJ1-2, is as follows: SAVISQKPSRDICQRGTSLTIQCQVDSQVTMMFWYRQQPGQSLTLIATANQGSEATYESGFVIDKFPISRPNLTFSTLTVSNMSPEDSSIYLCSVEVAGRDTGYTFGSGTRLTVV.

This chain joins TRBV11-3 and TRBJ2-5; the D gene is possibly TRBD2 (6 bases). Trimming took off 2 bases at V and 5 bases at J, with 12 bases between the two ends. This CDR3 region has 14 residues. CDR1 and CDR2 from the germline V gene are SGHNT and YENEEA. The CDR3 protein is CASSLRLRGETQYF. CDR3 coding DNA: TGTGCCAGCAGCTTAAGACTCCGGGGGGAGACCCAGTACTTC.

The chain couples TRBV7-2 to TRBJ1-1; a possible D gene is TRBD1 (6 bases). CDR3 length: 16 residues. CDR1 is SGHTA and CDR2 is FQGNSA in the germline V gene. Trimming took 1 base from V and 0 from J, leaving 12 bases between them. CDR3 protein: CASSLGGGRMNTEAFF. The CDR3 region has the DNA TGTGCCAGCAGCTTAGGGGGGGGGCGTATGAACACTGAAGCTTTCTTT. Combining the CDR3 with reference TRBV7-2 and TRBJ1-1 gives the whole variable domain GAGVSQSPSNKVTEKGKDVELRCDPISGHTALYWYRQSLGQGLEFLIYFQGNSAPDKSGLPSDRFSAERTGGSVSTLTIQRTQQEDSAVYLCASSLGGGRMNTEAFFGQGTRLTVV.

V gene TRBV12-3 or TRBV12-4 combines with J gene TRBJ1-2; 8 bases fit TRBD1. The CDR3 is 12 residues long. The ends lost 6 bases at V and 4 bases at J; junction bases unmatched: 1. CDR3 loop: CASSDRGYGYTF. CDR3 bases: TGTGCCAGCAGCGACAGGGGCTATGGCTACACCTTC.